The clone carrying this TCR beta chain was seen more than once but under ten times. With 4 bases removed from V and 4 bases from J, the gap between germline ends came to 7 bases. The CDR3 is 12 residues long. Germline lookup yields CDR1 MGHRA and CDR2 YSYEKL. This sample was included in a study of blood T cell repertoires in COVID-19. Study-level information: Samples of COVID-19 (acute and convalescent) were obtained from the United States, Italy and Spain. Sample material is recorded as cDNA or gDNA derived from T cells, B-cell-depleted T cells, or PBMCs.

Authors' processing steps: Reference gene primer amplification gave nucleated cell count estimates. Method: immunoSEQ multiplex PCR; TCRdb's copy keeps in-frame clones and lacks some. V and J calls and clone size are as listed in that table; D and trimming were resolved from the DNA. The table lists roughly 230,000 clones, 84% of them singletons. The gene calls are TRBV4-1 and TRBJ1-1; D is uncertain. Sequenced input: peripheral blood. The TCR was taken from a man aged 45-60 years with acute or convalescent COVID-19. As DNA, the CDR3 is TGCGCCAGCAGCCCGGGTGGCACTGAAGCTTTCTTT. It codes for CASSPGGTEAFF.